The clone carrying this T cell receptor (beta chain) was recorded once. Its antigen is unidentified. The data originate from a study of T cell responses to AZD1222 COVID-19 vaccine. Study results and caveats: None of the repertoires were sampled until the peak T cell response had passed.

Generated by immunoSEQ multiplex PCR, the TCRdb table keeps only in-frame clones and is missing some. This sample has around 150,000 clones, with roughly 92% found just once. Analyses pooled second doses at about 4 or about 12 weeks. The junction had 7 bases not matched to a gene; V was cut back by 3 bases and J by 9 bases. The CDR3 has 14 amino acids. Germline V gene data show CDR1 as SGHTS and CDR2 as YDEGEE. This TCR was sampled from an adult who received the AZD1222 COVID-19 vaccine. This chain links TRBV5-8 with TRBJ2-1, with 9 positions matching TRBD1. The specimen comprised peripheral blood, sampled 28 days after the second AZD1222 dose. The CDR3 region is CASSSDRGWGEQFF. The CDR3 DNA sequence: TGTGCCAGCAGCTCAGACAGGGGGTGGGGTGAGCAGTTCTTC.